This T cell receptor (beta chain) was documented in a study of cytomegalovirus exposure and HLA in healthy donors (dated by TCRdb to the late 2010s). Study-level background: According to a later analysis, the roughly 130 validation repertoires were produced on the same platform as the 666 repertoires of the first cohort. To predict cytomegalovirus infection status, the study combined high-throughput TCR immunosequencing, statistical association of individual TCRs with disease status, and machine learning. The study aimed to test whether cataloging public T cell receptors could reveal signatures of past pathogen exposure. In addition to the first cohort of several hundred subjects, a separate validation cohort of about 120 different subjects was used. General study outcomes and caveats: Cytomegalovirus status was reported to be diagnosed by the classifier with high specificity and sensitivity in both the original and validation cohorts. Subsequent analysis determined that TCRs grouped into clusters in the first cohort also showed a tendency toward co-occurrence across the approximately 110 validation repertoires, and about 94% of cluster scores exceeded 0. A later analysis had no HLA typing for the validation cohort, so co-occurrence there was scored across all 110 or so repertoires. While some public TCRs were present in many individuals, most TCR sequences turned up only very rarely across donors. In the study, approximately 160 TCR beta chains were listed as associated with cytomegalovirus. In vitro tests confirmed that three of the cytomegalovirus-associated TCR beta chains recognize cytomegalovirus antigens. The authors suggested that the approach could potentially be generalized to other disease states and immunological phenotypes.

The donors were included in the validation cohort of some 120 subjects, a group kept apart from the approximately 700-subject first cohort. Comments on this clone: Its antigen is unknown. Base qualities are not provided; no much larger clone lies one nucleotide away.

There are 15 amino acids in the CDR3, from cysteine to phenylalanine inclusive. Only CDR3 DNA is held: 45 bases, read in frame from base 1. In the germline V gene, CDR1 corresponds to SGHTA and CDR2 to FQGTGA. V ends up 6 bases short and J 4 bases short, with an unmatched junction base count of 6. Receptor amplification or capture employed the immunoSEQ multiplex PCR assay. Concerning the study's data processing: To diagnose cytomegalovirus status from the catalog of TCR beta chain sequences, a statistical classification framework was built. TCRdb took this table from immuneACCESS and kept in-frame rearrangements with V and J called. Such tables lack part of the clones; where checked against another copy, unresolved V genes explain under half of the gap, and the rest is unexplained. For V, J and clone size, that table is used; D and trimming come from the DNA. In this sample the table shows some 140,000 clones, approximately 84% of which occur a single time. Of the sample, 25% to 30% is held by the ten largest clones.

Sequences were obtained from PBMCs. This TCR derives from a man aged 25 to 40 in good health and CMV-seropositive. Recombination linked TRBV7-3 to TRBJ2-1; 10 nucleotides in the junction match TRBD1. The CDR3 protein: CASSTTGGKYNEQFF. The sequence in DNA is TGTGCCAGCAGTACGACAGGGGGCAAGTACAATGAGCAGTTCTTC. This CDR3, with the reference TRBV7-3 and TRBJ2-1 proteins standing in past its ends, gives the full variable domain GAGVSQTPSNKVTEKGKYVELRCDPISGHTALYWYRQSLGQGPEFLIYFQGTGAADDSGLPNDRFFAVRPEGSVSTLKIQRTERGDSAVYLCASSTTGGKYNEQFFGPGTRLTVL.